This is a list of T cell receptor beta chains from one sample in a study of PD-1 blockade in classical Hodgkin lymphoma. The method was immunoSEQ multiplex PCR; TCRdb's version includes in-frame clones alone and lacks a portion of them. The sample holds around 10,000 clones, 75% to 95% seen once. Sequencing was performed on CD8+ T cells from blood. These TCRs come from a human donor with classical Hodgkin lymphoma. The conserved cysteine and the conserved F or W are not part of the CDR3 here. Fields, in order: D gene, V gene, CDR3 protein. The D gene is left open where the match is weak.

-,TRBV6-5,ASSYGSEETQY
-,TRBV4-1,ASSQDASTDTQY
TRBD2,TRBV4-2,ASSQVGAGANSYEQY
TRBD1,TRBV5-1,ASSGTASYEQY
TRBD2,TRBV9,ASSVSWLAGVNEQF
TRBD1,TRBV15,ATSRATGEETQY
TRBD2,TRBV10-2,ASSSGGSYEQY
-,TRBV27,ASSNYRDPPMNTEAF
-,TRBV6-1,ASSEEGLGANVLT
TRBD1,TRBV19,ASSLWDSSTDTQY
TRBD1,TRBV27,ASSPGQVGTEAF
TRBD1,TRBV29-1,SVETDRGLNTEAF
TRBD1,TRBV7-9,ASSPRTGLGRGNTGELF
-,TRBV21-1,ASLGQGAMGGYT
-,TRBV6-1,ASSEYVSNQPQH
-,TRBV2,ASSVAGGEIYEQY
-,TRBV2,ASTTGRSSYEQY
TRBD1,TRBV7-9,ASSLLWTGSDEKLF
-,TRBV5-6,ASSFTDEQY
-,TRBV7-6,ASSQGQIYEQY
-,TRBV13,ASSLARKSSYEQY
TRBD2,TRBV28,ASSSPGLAGGPTDTQY
-,TRBV27,ASSLGTVGAGELF
TRBD1,TRBV19,ASSMDRALTEAF
TRBD1,TRBV10-3,AISTGQGFYEQY
-,TRBV27,ASSFGPNTEAF
-,TRBV5-8,ASIPFPSGWGTDTQY
-,TRBV18,ASSPENRAWGTDTQY
-,TRBV29-1,SVEVLERPDNNEQF
-,TRBV13,ASSRARDAGYNSPLH
-,TRBV19,ASSTIDKPFVPQY
TRBD2,TRBV13,ASSSLGGEQY
-,TRBV2,ASSSHRDPGETQY
TRBD2,TRBV28,ASSTPAGGGEQY
TRBD1,TRBV4-1,ASSQAAQGQSIGDEQY
TRBD2,TRBV19,ASSPLAGLGGTDTQY
-,TRBV21-1,ASSRTIRTSGVYEQY
-,TRBV7-9,ASSPGQLQETQY
TRBD2,TRBV30,AWRTLADTGELF
TRBD2,TRBV5-6,ASSLAASGVRTDTQY
-,TRBV5-4,ASSLGQEVQKAF
-,TRBV29-1,SGVGAASTGELF
TRBD1,TRBV5-8,ASRGDRVAGELF
-,TRBV11-1,ASSLAGRGFEQY
-,TRBV2,ASSPGLSEAF
-,TRBV10-1,ASSEGTEAF
-,TRBV15,ATSGSRAANQPQH
TRBD2,TRBV15,ATSRVGGLAGEETQY
-,TRBV7-9,ASSFVTGRLVQGTEAF